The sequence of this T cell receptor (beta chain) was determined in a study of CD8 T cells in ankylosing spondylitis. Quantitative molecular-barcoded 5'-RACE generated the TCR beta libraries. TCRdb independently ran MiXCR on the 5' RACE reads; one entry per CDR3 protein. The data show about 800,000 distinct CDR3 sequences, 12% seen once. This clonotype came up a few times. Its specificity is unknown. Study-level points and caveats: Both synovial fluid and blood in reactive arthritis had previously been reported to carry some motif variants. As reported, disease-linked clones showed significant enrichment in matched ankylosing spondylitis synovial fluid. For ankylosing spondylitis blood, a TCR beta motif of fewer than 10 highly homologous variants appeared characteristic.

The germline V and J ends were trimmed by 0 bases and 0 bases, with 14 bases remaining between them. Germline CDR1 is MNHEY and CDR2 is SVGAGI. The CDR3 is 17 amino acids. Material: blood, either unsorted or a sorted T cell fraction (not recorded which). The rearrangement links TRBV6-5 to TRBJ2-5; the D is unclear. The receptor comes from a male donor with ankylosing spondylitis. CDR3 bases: TGTGCCAGCAGTTACTCGAGTCGCCGGTGGGACCAAGAGACCCAGTACTTC. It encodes CASSYSSRRWDQETQYF.